Each of the 26 T cell receptor beta chains below was sequenced from the same sample in a study of early stage breast cancer tumors. Sequenced by immunoSEQ multiplex PCR; TCRdb stores in-frame clones only, minus some. This table has 15,000 or so clones, 65% to 85% appearing once. Specimen: normal breast tissue next to the tumor. The receptors come from a person in their twenties or thirties with breast cancer.

The CDR3 sequence is CATPQLKTSGWPNTGELFF. The CDR3 DNA follows: TGTGCCACCCCCCAGCTTAAGACTAGCGGGTGGCCGAACACCGGGGAGCTGTTTTTT. The V and J genes are TRBV7-2 and TRBJ2-2, with 10 bases identical to TRBD2. From germline, CDR1 is SGHTA and CDR2 FQGNSA. Losses at the gene ends were 10 bases for V and 0 bases for J; bases not matched to a gene: 17. The CDR3 covers 19 residues.

This chain connects TRBV2 to TRBJ2-7; TRBD1 might be the D (6 bases). This CDR3 contains 13 residues. Germline V gene data show CDR1 as SNHLY and CDR2 as FYNNEI. V shed 7 bases and J shed 0 bases, with 10 bases lying between them. This CDR3 reads CASTLTGSYEQYF. The CDR3 DNA follows: TGTGCCAGCACCTTGACAGGCTCCTACGAGCAGTACTTC.

The V and J genes are TRBV4-1 and TRBJ2-7; 8 bases align to TRBD2. The CDR3 is made up of 21 amino acids. V gave up 0 bases and J gave up 0 bases; unmatched junction bases: 19. Germline V gene lookup returns CDR1 MGHRA and CDR2 YSYEKL. The CDR3 is CASSQDTGREDVSGSSYEQYF. The CDR3 nucleotides are TGCGCCAGCAGCCAAGACACAGGGAGGGAGGATGTAAGCGGGAGCTCCTACGAGCAGTACTTC.

J is TRBJ1-5 and V is TRBV19; 8 nucleotides match TRBD1. V shed 5 bases and J 0 bases; nucleotides not matched to a gene: 6. Germline V gene sequence: CDR1 LNHDA, CDR2 SQIVND (reference sequence). The CDR3 spans 16 residues. CDR3 coding DNA: TGTGCCAGTAGTGTGACAGGGGCGAATAGCAATCAGCCCCAGCATTTT. It specifies CASSVTGANSNQPQHF. The full variable domain, rest sourced from reference TRBV19 and TRBJ1-5, is DGGITQSPKYLFRKEGQNVTLSCEQNLNHDAMYWYRQDPGQGLRLIYYSQIVNDFQKGDIAEGYSVSREKKESFPLTVTSAQKNPTAFYLCASSVTGANSNQPQHFGDGTRLSIL.

The gene calls are TRBV19 and TRBJ1-1; TRBD1 might be the D (5 bases). Germline values: CDR1 LNHDA, CDR2 SQIVND (reference sequence). Trimming pared 4 bases from V and 2 bases from J, leaving 14 bases between. The CDR3 has 15 residues. The CDR3 loop is CASSSVGGINTEAFF. For the CDR3, the DNA is TGTGCCAGTAGTAGCGTGGGGGGGATAAACACTGAAGCTTTCTTT.

The J gene is TRBJ2-4, the V gene TRBV7-2, with 11 bases lining up with TRBD2. After removal of 2 bases from V and 3 bases from J, the junction contained 12 bases not matched to a gene. CDR3 size: 19 residues. CDR1 and CDR2 from the germline V gene are SGHTA and FQGNSA. CDR3 sequence: CASSLLAGGPRVVKNIQYF. For the CDR3, the DNA is TGTGCCAGCAGCTTACTAGCGGGAGGCCCAAGGGTCGTCAAAAACATTCAGTACTTC.

CDR3 bases: TGTGCCAGCAGCCCCGCTAGCGGGGCCTCCTACGAGCAGTACTTC. This codes for CASSPASGASYEQYF. V is TRBV9 and J is TRBJ2-7; 9 bases line up with TRBD2. The CDR3 runs to 15 residues. V shed 4 bases and J 0 bases; nucleotides not matched to a gene: 5. CDR1 and CDR2 from the germline V gene are SGDLS and YYNGEE.

V gene TRBV11-2 combines with J gene TRBJ1-5, with D unclear. This CDR3 region has 14 residues. The germline CDR1 and CDR2 sequences are SGHAT and FQNNGV. The V end was cut by 4 bases, the J end by 3 bases, with 10 bases between. CDR3 loop: CASSSGPLNQPQHF. In DNA, the CDR3 is TGTGCCAGCAGCTCCGGGCCCCTCAATCAGCCCCAGCATTTT. Together with reference TRBV11-2 and TRBJ1-5, the CDR3 gives the full variable domain: EAGVAQSPRYKIIEKRQSVAFWCNPISGHATLYWYQQILGQGPKLLIQFQNNGVVDDSQLPKDRFSAERLKGVDSTLKIQPAKLEDSAVYLCASSSGPLNQPQHFGDGTRLSIL.

The chain couples TRBV18 to TRBJ2-5; D uncertain. With the DNA end fitting TRBJ2-7 better, the J assignment may be wrong. The CDR3 extends over 13 amino acids. Germline-derived CDR1 and CDR2 are KGHSH and LQKENI. CDR3 region: CASSPPSSYEQYF. CDR3 sequence (DNA): TGTGCCAGCTCACCTCCTTCCTCCTACGAGCAGTACTTC.

This chain joins TRBV5-4 and TRBJ2-1; D is tentatively TRBD1 or TRBD2 (5 bases each). Germline V gives CDR1 SGHNT, CDR2 YYREEE (reference sequence). The V gene lost 4 bases and the J gene lost 1 base, with 9 bases spanning the gap. CDR3 size: 14 residues. CDR3 nucleotide sequence: TGTGCCAGCAGCGCAGGGAGTTCCTACAATGAGCAGTTCTTC. It yields the protein CASSAGSSYNEQFF. The full variable domain, with the rest looked up from reference TRBV5-4 and TRBJ2-1, is ETGVTQSPTHLIKTRGQQVTLRCSSQSGHNTVSWYQQALGQGPQFIFQYYREEENGRGNFPPRFSGLQFPNYSSELNVNALELDDSALYLCASSAGSSYNEQFFGPGTRLTVL.

The J gene is TRBJ1-5, the V gene TRBV12-5; 7 bases line up with TRBD1. Unmatched junction bases numbered 6, after V lost 1 base and J lost 0 bases. The CDR3 is 17 residues long. The germline V gene encodes CDR1 LGHNT and CDR2 FRNRAP. The CDR3, as DNA: TGTGCTAGTGGTTTGGCCCGGGACAGCCTTAGCAATCAGCCCCAGCATTTT. Protein sequence: CASGLARDSLSNQPQHF. Full variable domain (missing parts from reference TRBV12-5 and TRBJ1-5): DARVTQTPRHKVTEMGQEVTMRCQPILGHNTVFWYRQTMMQGLELLAYFRNRAPLDDSGMPKDRFSAEMPDATLATLKIQPSEPRDSAVYFCASGLARDSLSNQPQHFGDGTRLSIL.

This clone was counted between two and nine times. The chain links TRBV6-5 to TRBJ2-7; TRBD1 matches 12 bases. Germline lookup yields CDR1 MNHEY and CDR2 SVGAGI. V shed 6 bases and J 2 bases; nucleotides not matched to a gene: 5. The CDR3 loop spans 15 amino acids. The CDR3 loop is CASRWGQGAPYEQYF. In DNA form, the CDR3 reads TGTGCCAGCAGATGGGGACAGGGGGCCCCCTACGAGCAGTACTTC.

This chain joins TRBV6-4 and TRBJ2-1, with D uncertain. Germline-derived CDR1 and CDR2 are MRHNA and SNTAGT. V lost 4 bases and J lost 0, with 10 bases in between. The CDR3 contains 15 residues. This CDR3 reads CASSGARGSYNEQFF. The CDR3 region has the DNA TGTGCCAGCAGTGGGGCTCGCGGCTCCTACAATGAGCAGTTCTTC.

The chain carries TRBV11-2 and TRBJ2-1, with 9 positions matching TRBD2. This CDR3 contains 16 residues. Trimming removed 0 bases from V and 7 bases from J; junction bases left unmatched: 7. The germline V gene encodes CDR1 SGHAT and CDR2 FQNNGV. CDR3 amino acids: CASSLDGREGRNEQFF. CDR3 nucleotides: TGTGCCAGCAGCTTAGATGGGCGGGAGGGCCGAAATGAGCAGTTCTTC.

The chain is built from TRBV30 and TRBJ2-1; 8 positions agree with TRBD1. The junction had 7 bases not matched to a gene; V was cut back by 2 bases and J by 10 bases. Germline V gene lookup returns CDR1 GTSNPN and CDR2 SVGIG (reference sequence). The CDR3 is 13 amino acids. Written as DNA, the CDR3 is TGTGCCTGGAGTTTTGACAGGGGTGACGAGCAGTTCTTC. It yields the protein CAWSFDRGDEQFF.

The rearrangement links TRBV4-1 to TRBJ1-4; 7 nucleotides agree with TRBD1. This CDR3 contains 15 residues. Germline V gives CDR1 MGHRA, CDR2 YSYEKL. The V and J ends lost 0 bases and 7 bases, in that order; junction bases with no gene match: 5. The CDR3 loop reads CASSQEGTEVEKLFF. DNA for the CDR3: TGCGCCAGCAGCCAAGAAGGGACAGAGGTTGAAAAACTGTTTTTT.

The J gene is TRBJ2-2, the V gene TRBV11-3, with D possibly TRBD2 on 6 matching bases. The germline V gene has CDR1 SGHNT and CDR2 YENEEA. The CDR3 covers 15 residues. Trimming left V 1 base short and J 0 bases short, with 6 bases between. CDR3 nucleotide sequence: TGTGCCAGCAGCTTAGGACTAGCGAACACCGGGGAGCTGTTTTTT. Protein: CASSLGLANTGELFF.

The chain uses TRBV6-6 and TRBJ1-1, with 8 positions matching TRBD1. Germline CDR1 MNHNY, CDR2 SVGAGI (reference sequence). V dropped 2 bases and J dropped 1; count of bases not matched to a gene: 3. This CDR3 comprises 15 residues. The CDR3 DNA reads TGTGCCAGCAGTTACCCAGGGGGCGGGAACACTGAAGCTTTCTTT. This encodes CASSYPGGGNTEAFF.

This clone was recorded once. The chain recombines TRBV6-5 with TRBJ2-1; D tentatively fits TRBD1 or TRBD2 (5 bases each). V was shortened by 10 bases and J by 6 bases, with 16 bases between the two germline ends. The CDR3 spans 13 residues. Per the germline V gene, CDR1 is MNHEY and CDR2 is SVGAGI. CDR3 amino acids: CATIKLGGNEQFF. CDR3 nucleotide sequence: TGTGCCACCATTAAACTTGGGGGCAATGAGCAGTTCTTC.

V gene TRBV9 combines with J gene TRBJ2-2; maybe TRBD2 (6 bases). Germline CDR1 is SGDLS and CDR2 is YYNGEE. V lost 6 bases, J lost 5 bases, and 8 bases lay in between. The length of the CDR3 is 12 residues. CDR3 sequence (DNA): TGTGCCAGCAACCGGGGGACCGGGGAGCTGTTTTTT. Translated, it gives CASNRGTGELFF.

Only one count was recorded for this clone. This chain joins TRBV5-1 and TRBJ2-3; 7 nucleotides line up with TRBD1. V trimming: 1 base; J trimming: 0 bases; junction bases outside the gene matches: 20. There are 21 residues in the CDR3. CDR1 is SGHRS, CDR2 YFSETQ, per germline. CDR3 loop: CASSLRTGARIPSSSTDTQYF. For the CDR3, the DNA is TGCGCCAGCAGCTTGAGAACAGGGGCGCGAATTCCTTCCTCTAGCACAGATACGCAGTATTTT. The full variable domain, rest sourced from reference TRBV5-1 and TRBJ2-3, is KAGVTQTPRYLIKTRGQQVTLSCSPISGHRSVSWYQQTPGQGLQFLFEYFSETQRNKGNFPGRFSGRQFSNSRSEMNVSTLELGDSALYLCASSLRTGARIPSSSTDTQYFGPGTRLTVL.

This rearrangement joins TRBV6-5 to TRBJ2-7; the match to TRBD2 covers 13 bases. Germline values: CDR1 MNHEY, CDR2 SVGAGI. The J segment lost 3 bases and the V segment lost 2 bases, leaving 1 base of the junction unmatched. This CDR3 region has 15 residues. CDR3 region: CASSYGLAGVYEQYF. CDR3 nucleotide sequence: TGTGCCAGCAGTTACGGACTAGCGGGAGTCTACGAGCAGTACTTC.

The V and J genes are TRBV5-1 and TRBJ1-2; a possible D gene is TRBD1 (6 bases). Trimming removed 0 bases at V and 5 bases at J, with 11 bases between. Germline CDR1 and CDR2: SGHRS and YFSETQ. The length of the CDR3 is 14 residues. Here the CDR3 reads CASSLDRDRYGYTF. The CDR3 coding sequence is TGCGCCAGCAGCTTGGACAGGGATCGTTATGGCTACACCTTC.

The rearrangement links TRBV2 to TRBJ1-1; D gene uncertain. V lost 3 bases and J 2 bases, leaving 10 bases between the germline ends. The CDR3 is 14 residues long. In germline, CDR1 is SNHLY, CDR2 FYNNEI. The CDR3 region has the DNA TGTGCCAGCAGTGACTCTGCGGGAAACACTGAAGCTTTCTTT. It codes for CASSDSAGNTEAFF.

This clone was recorded only once. The rearrangement links TRBV27 to TRBJ2-5; weak D call: TRBD2 (6 bases). The V end lost 2 bases, the J end lost 0 bases, and 13 bases lay between the germline ends. The germline V gene has CDR1 MNHEY and CDR2 SMNVEV (reference sequence). This CDR3 comprises 16 residues. CDR3 loop: CASSLSSSAYQETQYF. CDR3 coding DNA: TGTGCCAGCAGTTTAAGCTCTAGCGCGTACCAAGAGACCCAGTACTTC.

The chain combines TRBV6-1 with TRBJ1-1, with unresolved D. Germline CDR1 MNHNS, CDR2 SASEGT. CDR3 size: 17 residues. Trimming pared 2 bases from V and 4 bases from J, leaving 20 bases between. CDR3 in amino acids: CASSERLQPGQSTEAFF. The CDR3 DNA follows: TGTGCCAGCAGTGAACGGCTCCAACCTGGGCAGTCCACTGAAGCTTTCTTT.